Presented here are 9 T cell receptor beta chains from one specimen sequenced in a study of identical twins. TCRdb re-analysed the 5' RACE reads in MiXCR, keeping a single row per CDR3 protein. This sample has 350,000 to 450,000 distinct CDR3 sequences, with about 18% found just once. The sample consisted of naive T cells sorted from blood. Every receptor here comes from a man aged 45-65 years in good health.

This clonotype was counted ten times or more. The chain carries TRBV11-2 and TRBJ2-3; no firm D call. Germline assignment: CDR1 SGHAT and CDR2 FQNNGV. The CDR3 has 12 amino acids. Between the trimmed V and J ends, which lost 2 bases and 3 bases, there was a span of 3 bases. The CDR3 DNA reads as TGTGCCAGCAGCTTACAGACAGATACGCAGTATTTT. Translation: CASSLQTDTQYF.

The CDR3 DNA follows: TGTGCCAGCAGCTTCCCGGGACAGGGGTTCTTCTTCGGTGGCTACACCTTC. The encoded protein is CASSFPGQGFFFGGYTF. V gene TRBV11-2 combines with J gene TRBJ1-2; TRBD1 matches at 10 bases. CDR1 is SGHAT and CDR2 is FQNNGV in the germline V gene. After removal of 3 bases from V and 7 bases from J, the junction contained 14 bases not matched to a gene. This CDR3 region has 17 residues. The entire variable domain, with the rest obtained from reference TRBV11-2 and TRBJ1-2, is as follows: EAGVAQSPRYKIIEKRQSVAFWCNPISGHATLYWYQQILGQGPKLLIQFQNNGVVDDSQLPKDRFSAERLKGVDSTLKIQPAKLEDSAVYLCASSFPGQGFFFGGYTFGSGTRLTVV.

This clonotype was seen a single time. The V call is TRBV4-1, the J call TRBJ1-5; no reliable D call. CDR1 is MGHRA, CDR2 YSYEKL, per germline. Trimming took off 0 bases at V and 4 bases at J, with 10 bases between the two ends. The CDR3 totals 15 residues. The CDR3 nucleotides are TGCGCCAGCAGCCAAGATTGGGGAGCGAATCAGCCCCAGCATTTT. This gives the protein CASSQDWGANQPQHF.

Here the CDR3 DNA reads TGTGCCAGCACAGTCCAACTTCTGAACGAGCAGTACTTC. Encoded protein: CASTVQLLNEQYF. The rearrangement links TRBV6-2 or TRBV6-3 to TRBJ2-7; the D is unclear. The CDR3 extends over 13 amino acids. Trimming removed 7 bases from V and 5 bases from J, with 15 bases in between. Germline CDR1 MNHEY, CDR2 SVGEGT.

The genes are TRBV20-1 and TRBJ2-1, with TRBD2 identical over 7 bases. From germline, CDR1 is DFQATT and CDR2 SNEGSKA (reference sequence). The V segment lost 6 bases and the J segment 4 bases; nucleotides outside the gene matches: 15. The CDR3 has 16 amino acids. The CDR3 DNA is TGCAGTGCCCCGGCGGAGGGGCGGGGGAATTACAATGAGCAGTTCTTC. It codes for CSAPAEGRGNYNEQFF.

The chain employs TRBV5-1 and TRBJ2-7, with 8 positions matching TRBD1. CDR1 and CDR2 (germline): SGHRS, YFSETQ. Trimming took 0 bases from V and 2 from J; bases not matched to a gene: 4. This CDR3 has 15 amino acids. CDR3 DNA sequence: TGCGCCAGCAGCTTGGAGGACAGGGCAACCTACGAGCAGTACTTC. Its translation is CASSLEDRATYEQYF.

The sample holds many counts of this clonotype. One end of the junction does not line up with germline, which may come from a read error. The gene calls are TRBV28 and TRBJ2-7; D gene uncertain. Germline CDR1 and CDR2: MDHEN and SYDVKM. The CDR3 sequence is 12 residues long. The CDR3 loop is CASSLSLGDPHF. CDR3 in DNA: TGTGCCAGCAGTTTATCTTTGGGTGACCCCCACTTC.

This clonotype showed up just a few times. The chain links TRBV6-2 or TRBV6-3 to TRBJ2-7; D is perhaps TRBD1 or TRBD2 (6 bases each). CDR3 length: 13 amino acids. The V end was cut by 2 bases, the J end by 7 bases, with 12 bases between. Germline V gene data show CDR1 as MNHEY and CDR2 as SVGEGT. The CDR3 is CASSYTGGGEQYF. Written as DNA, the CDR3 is TGTGCCAGCAGTTACACCGGGGGCGGGGAGCAGTACTTC.

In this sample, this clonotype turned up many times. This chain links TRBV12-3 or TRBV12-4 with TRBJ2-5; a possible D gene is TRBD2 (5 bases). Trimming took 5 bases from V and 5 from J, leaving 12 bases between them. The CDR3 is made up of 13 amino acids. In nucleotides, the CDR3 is TGTGCCAGCAGTCCCGGGATGAGGGAGACCCAGTACTTC. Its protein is CASSPGMRETQYF.